The 9 T cell receptor beta chains presented below share a single source sample, sequenced in a study of CXCR3-negative and CXCR3-positive naive CD8 T cells. Study-level findings and limits: TRB CDR3s were more hydrophobic in CXCR3-positive than in CXCR3-negative naive cells.

Carrying UMI labels, the TRB cDNA libraries were prepared through 5' RACE. Each CDR3 protein gets one entry in TCRdb, which reprocessed the 5' RACE reads and gives no DNA. Its table records under 85,000 distinct CDR3 sequences. Their antigens are not known. Sequenced input: naive CXCR3+ CD8+ T cells from blood. The subset is: CD45RO-CCR7+CD27+CD95- naive CD8+ T cells expressing CXCR3 (TNR3+). The receptors here all came from a human donor in good health. Some clones in this sample may be carry-over from other donors' samples.

The J gene is TRBJ2-7, the V gene TRBV6-6. The CDR3 loop spans 15 amino acids. Germline V lookup: CDR1 MNHNY, CDR2 SVGAGI (reference sequence). The CDR3 here is CASSYSNRPSYEQYF.

The chain links TRBV11-1 to TRBJ2-7. There are 14 residues in the CDR3. Germline CDR1 and CDR2: SGHAT and FQDESV (reference sequence). CDR3 amino acids: CASGHGGGSYEQYF.

The chain couples TRBV28 to TRBJ2-7; the D gene TCRdb calls, TRBD2, cannot be checked with no DNA. The CDR3 has 16 residues. Germline V CDR1 and CDR2: MDHEN, SYDVKM. The CDR3 spells CASSRPGLGPEYEQYF.

This chain connects TRBV27 to TRBJ2-1; TCRdb calls TRBD1, which cannot be checked without DNA. This CDR3 is built from 13 residues. The germline V gene has CDR1 MNHEY and CDR2 SMNVEV (reference sequence). The CDR3: CASSVRGYNEQFF.

The chain links TRBV28 to TRBJ2-5; the TCRdb D gene call, TRBD2, has no DNA to confirm it. This CDR3 spans 14 amino acids. CDR1 and CDR2 from the germline V gene are MDHEN and SYDVKM. CDR3: CASRLAGGEETQYF.

The chain has TRBV6-2 or TRBV6-3 and TRBJ2-2; TCRdb's D call of TRBD2 is untestable without DNA. This CDR3 has 16 amino acids. Germline values: CDR1 MNHEY, CDR2 SVGEGT. CDR3 protein: CASSLDEGPNTGELFF.

V and J are TRBV12-3 or TRBV12-4 and TRBJ2-7; TCRdb's D gene call, TRBD2, goes unchecked for lack of DNA. This CDR3 is built from 14 residues. CDR3: CASSFAGTIYEQYF.

The V and J genes are TRBV7-2 and TRBJ1-5. The CDR3 totals 17 residues. From germline, CDR1 is SGHTA and CDR2 FQGNSA. The CDR3 loop is CASSLDRARQSNQPQHF.

The rearrangement joins TRBV10-3 to TRBJ2-7. This CDR3 is 14 amino acids long. CDR1 is ENHRY, CDR2 SYGVKD, per germline. This chain's CDR3 is CVISGSDNSREQYF.